The entry below gives a single T cell receptor beta chain sequence along with its context. This clonotype has a count of ten or more. This clone's antigen is unknown. Base quality data are lacking; no much larger clone is found one base away. The meaning of the sample's time point label: patch test 3, about 24 weeks after DPC sensitization. What this sample's treatment or condition label stands for: therapeutic diphenylcyclopropenone sensitization with weekly scalp DPC. At each patch-test visit, blood was drawn before the patch test was applied. Patients were eligible if aged 18 to 70, diagnosed with alopecia and judged suitable for DPC therapy, and pregnant patients were excluded. Unfractionated whole blood was collected in Tempus Blood RNA tubes, and total RNA was extracted from that blood. Library preparation used RACE. The listed sequencing device is NextSeq 500. During library preparation, unique molecular identifiers were attached to individual cDNA molecules so that TCRs could be counted quantitatively and reproducibly. Each blood RNA sample was used to sequence both TCR alpha and TCR beta chains. As for the authors' bioinformatics: A median of approximately 96,000 TCRs per sample was observed, with a range of about 23,224 to 690,600. V, J and CDR3 annotation of the TCR reads was performed with the Decombinator software suite. For PS versus PT1 abundance plots, all samples were subsampled to the same number of TCRs (28,000). Expanded TCRs were defined as absent before sensitization and observed at least eight times at the 2-week time point. The public reads were reprocessed in TCRdb via fastp at Q25 and MiXCR, keeping in-frame beta chains. Every CDR3 protein is listed once, alongside the most common genes and DNA of its rows. TCRdb's processing, not the study's, gives the V and J calls here. The sample contains approximately 60,000 distinct CDR3 sequences, approximately 11% of them found a single time. The top ten clonotypes cover about 2.5% of the sample.

The entry originates in a study of human T cells and chemical hapten exposure (dated by TCRdb to 2020 to 2022). Regarding the research as a whole: For sensitization, 2% DPC in acetone was applied to a 2 cm by 2 cm area of upper inner arm skin. Blood for TCR sequencing was provided by twenty-nine alopecia patients at one to four time points (pre-sensitization, 2, 6 and 24 weeks). Patch testing was performed on the upper back with Finn chambers containing 0.01% DPC, and the patch tests were scored after 6 days according to International Contact Dermatitis Research Group standards. Libraries were pooled for sequencing, and variation in per-sample TCR yields was attributed mainly to small differences in library volumes within the pool. Blood samples were taken from patients before sensitization (week 0) and then at 2, 6 and about 24 weeks after DPC sensitization. Most of the patients in the cohort were female, and the cohort covered alopecia areata with under or over 50% scalp involvement, alopecia totalis and alopecia universalis. In alopecia patients, the study followed how the peripheral blood TCR repertoire changed in vivo over primary and secondary sensitization to diphenylcyclopropenone (DPC), a hapten. Weekly therapeutic DPC doses were additionally applied to the scalp of patients throughout the approximately 25-week study period.

Broader findings and caveats from the paper: Compared with pre-sensitization or healthy control sets, expanded TCRs formed significantly more large CDR3 similarity clusters, which is consistent with antigen-driven responses. Alopecia, a presumed autoimmune disease, was present in all patients, so the immune response of the patients might differ from that of healthy individuals. After repeated subsampling, the strength of the expansion versus patch-test correlation and the threshold at which it became significant changed. The number of PT1 expanded TCRs positively correlated with patch test score, significant at thresholds 8, 16 and 32 but not 4. DPC sensitization did not change the number of TCRs with a frequency above 1 in 1000, and there was no evidence of changes in global repertoire structure.

The CDR3 runs 15 amino acids, cysteine and phenylalanine included. Only CDR3 DNA remains: 45 bases, in frame from the first base. For CDR1 and CDR2, the germline V gene lists SGHRS and YFSETQ. V lost 0 bases and J lost 5 bases; the stretch between them is 15 bases long. The rearrangement joined TRBV5-1 to TRBJ2-7; TRBD1 is possibly the D segment (6 matching bases). This TCR was recovered from a woman aged 25 to 39 with alopecia areata. Some clones in this sample may be carry-over from other donors' samples. Sequencing used whole blood, obtained in connection with sensitization to the hapten diphenylcyclopropenone (DPC). The CDR3 protein is CASSLGGPRSDEQYF. The DNA sequence is as follows: TGCGCCAGCAGCTTGGGGGGGCCCAGGTCGGACGAGCAGTACTTC.